This T cell receptor beta chain was captured by sequencing in a study of T cell repertoires in cytomegalovirus infection. Overall study findings and caveats: The ex vivo response was dominated by HLA-C-restricted CMV-specific TCR beta clonotypes. Summed frequency of public TCR beta families distinguished CMV carriers with the relevant HLA.

As concerns this clonotype: Its antigen is not known. A clone one base away is much larger, so this may be a read error.

The CDR3 runs 16 residues. The germline V gene encodes CDR1 SGHTA and CDR2 FQGNSA. J lost 9 bases, V lost 3 bases, and 14 bases had no gene match. TCRdb reanalysed the reads using MiXCR and keeps one entry per CDR3 protein. The data hold nearly 450,000 distinct CDR3 sequences, with about a third observed a single time. Material for sequencing was PBMCs. The rearrangement joins TRBV7-2 to TRBJ2-3; 8 bases map to TRBD2. The receptor's source is a human donor in good health (CMV status not recorded). Some clones in this sample may be carry-over from other donors' samples. CDR3: CASSFQGGGGMETQYF. The CDR3 DNA reads as TGTGCCAGCAGCTTTCAAGGTGGCGGGGGGATGGAGACGCAGTATTTT.